This TCR beta chain comes out of a study of blood T cell repertoires in COVID-19. Across the study: The cDNA or gDNA used as material had been derived from T cells, B-cell-depleted T cells, or PBMCs.

V dropped 5 bases and J dropped 11; count of bases not matched to a gene: 4. Germline V gene sequence: CDR1 MNHEY, CDR2 SVGAGI. CDR3 length: 11 residues. Seattle patient enrollment occurred during active infection, with longitudinal follow-up thereafter. Study processing details: Reference gene primer amplification in the assay estimated nucleated cell counts. Produced via immunoSEQ multiplex PCR; TCRdb's table is partial and in-frame only. V, J and clone size are taken as reported in that table, and D and trimming were inferred from the DNA itself. The sample comprises around 200,000 clones, 75% to 85% of which are singletons, and 5.5% to 7% rests with the top ten.

The receptor comes from a woman between 40 and 55 years old with COVID-19, enrolled during active disease. Sequenced sample: peripheral blood. The chain employs TRBV6-5 and TRBJ1-1; 8 nucleotides line up with TRBD1. In DNA form, the CDR3 reads TGTGCCAGCAGTATAACAGGGGGGGCTTTCTTT. Amino acids: CASSITGGAFF.